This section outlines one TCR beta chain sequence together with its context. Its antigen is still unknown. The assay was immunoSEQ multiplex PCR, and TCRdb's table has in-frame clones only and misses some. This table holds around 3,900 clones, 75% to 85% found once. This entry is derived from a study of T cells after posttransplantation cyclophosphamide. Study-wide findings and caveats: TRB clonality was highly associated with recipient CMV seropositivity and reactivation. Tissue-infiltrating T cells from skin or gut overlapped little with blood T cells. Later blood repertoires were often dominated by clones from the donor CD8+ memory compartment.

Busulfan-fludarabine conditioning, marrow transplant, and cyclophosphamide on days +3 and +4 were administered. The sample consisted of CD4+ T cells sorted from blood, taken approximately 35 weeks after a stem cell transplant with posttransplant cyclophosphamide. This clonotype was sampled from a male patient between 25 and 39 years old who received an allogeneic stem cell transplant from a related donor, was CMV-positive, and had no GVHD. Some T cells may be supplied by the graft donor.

The CDR3 sequence is CASSSPSGSEAFF. The DNA of the CDR3 is TGTGCCAGCAGTTCACCTTCAGGGTCGGAAGCTTTCTTT. This chain uses TRBV6-5 with TRBJ1-1, with TRBD1 as a possible D gene (5 bases). The germline V gene encodes CDR1 MNHEY and CDR2 SVGAGI. V was cut by 4 bases and J by 8 bases, with 14 bases left in between. The CDR3 contains 13 residues.